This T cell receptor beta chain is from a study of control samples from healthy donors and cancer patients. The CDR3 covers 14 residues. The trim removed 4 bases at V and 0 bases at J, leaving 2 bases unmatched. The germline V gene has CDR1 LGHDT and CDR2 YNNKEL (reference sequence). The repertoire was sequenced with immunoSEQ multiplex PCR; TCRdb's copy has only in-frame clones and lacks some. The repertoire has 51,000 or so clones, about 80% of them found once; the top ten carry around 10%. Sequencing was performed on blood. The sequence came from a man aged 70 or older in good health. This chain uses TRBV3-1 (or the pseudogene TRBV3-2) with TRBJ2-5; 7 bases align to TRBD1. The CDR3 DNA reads TGTGCCAGCAGCCCAGACAGGGACCAAGAGACCCAGTACTTC. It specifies CASSPDRDQETQYF.